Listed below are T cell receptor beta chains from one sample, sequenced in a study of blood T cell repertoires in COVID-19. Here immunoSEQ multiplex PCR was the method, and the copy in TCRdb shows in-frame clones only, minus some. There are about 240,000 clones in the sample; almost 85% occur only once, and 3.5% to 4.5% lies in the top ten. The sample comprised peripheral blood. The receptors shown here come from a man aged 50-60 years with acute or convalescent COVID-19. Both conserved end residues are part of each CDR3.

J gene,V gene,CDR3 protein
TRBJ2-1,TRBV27,CASSPILAGGPHNEQFF
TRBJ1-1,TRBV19,CASSRKTGLNTEAFF
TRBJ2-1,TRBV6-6,CASSSGSSYNEQFF
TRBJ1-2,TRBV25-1,CASRDRDKEYGYTF
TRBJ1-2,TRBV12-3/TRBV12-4,CASSFPSNYGYTF
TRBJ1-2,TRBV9,CASSQDRVGYGYTF
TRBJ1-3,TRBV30,CAWRLAGTSSGNTIYF
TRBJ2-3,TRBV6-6,CASESGDSTDTQYF
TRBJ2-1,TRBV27,CASSLGAGDEQFF
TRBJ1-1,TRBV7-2,CASSFSVGTEAFF
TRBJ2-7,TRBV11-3,CASSLVGAGGRFRYEQYF
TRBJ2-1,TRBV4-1,CASSQSGLADNEQFF
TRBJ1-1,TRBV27,CASKLNRGNEAFF
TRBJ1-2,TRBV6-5,CASSSTGDYGYTF
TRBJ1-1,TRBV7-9,CASSFPGQGFTEAFF
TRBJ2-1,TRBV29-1,CSVELDARGQFF
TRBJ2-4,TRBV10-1,CASSEDGFGAKNIQYF